What follows are 21 T cell receptor beta chains derived from one specimen sequenced in a study of molecular identifiers for immune sequencing clone quantification. MiXCR was run by TCRdb on the PCR reads, yielding one entry per CDR3 protein. The profile covers about 100,000 distinct CDR3 sequences, with around a third appearing a single time and roughly 4.2% taken by the ten largest. What was sequenced was naive CD8+ T cells from blood, with Jurkat cell RNA spiked in. Subset in this sample: FACS-sorted CD8+CD4-CCR7+CD45RA+ naive T cells. The receptors stem from a human donor in good health. Some libraries in this study had Jurkat cell RNA spiked in.

The CDR3 region is CSARDRGRAYNEQFF. In nucleotides, the CDR3 is TGCAGTGCCCGGGACAGGGGGCGAGCCTACAATGAGCAGTTCTTC. The chain has TRBV20-1 and TRBJ2-1, with TRBD1 matching 12 bases. Trimming cost V 6 bases and J 2 bases; bases outside gene matches: 5. This CDR3 has 15 residues. In germline, CDR1 is DFQATT, CDR2 SNEGSKA (reference sequence).

Details on this clonotype: This likely comes from a read error, as the CDR3 has no conserved phenylalanine or tryptophan at its end. The V and J genes are TRBV7-2 and TRBJ2-7, with D tentatively TRBD2 (6 bases). Germline CDR1 and CDR2: SGHTA and FQGNSA. Trimming shortened V by 1 base and J by 3 bases, and 16 bases separated the two germline ends. This CDR3 is built from 16 residues. CDR3 in amino acids: CASSLGGATLRYEQYL. CDR3 DNA: TGTGCCAGCAGCTTAGGCGGGGCTACCCTGCGCTACGAGCAGTACCTC.

On this clonotype: The conserved phenylalanine or tryptophan normally closing the CDR3 is absent here, so this likely arose from a read error. The chain employs TRBV28 and TRBJ2-7; 7 bases line up with TRBD1. Germline-derived CDR1 and CDR2 are MDHEN and SYDVKM. J lost 5 bases, V lost 6 bases, and 13 bases had no gene match. There are 15 residues in the CDR3. The CDR3 region is CASRPGHGQDNEQYS. DNA for the CDR3: TGTGCCAGCAGGCCCGGCCACGGACAGGACAACGAGCAGTACTCC.

The sample holds a few counts of this clonotype. The chain links TRBV10-2 to TRBJ2-5; D is unresolved. V lost 0 bases, J lost 7 bases, and 3 bases lay in between. This CDR3 contains 11 residues. Per the germline V gene, CDR1 is WSHSY and CDR2 is SAAADI. CDR3 nucleotides: TGCGCCAGCAGTGAGTCGGTGACCCAGTACTTC. It is translated as CASSESVTQYF.

This clonotype was found a few times. The CDR3 loop reads CASSLSGTHHYEQYF. Written as DNA, the CDR3 is TGCGCCAGCAGTCTCTCGGGGACACACCACTACGAGCAGTACTTC. The rearrangement joins TRBV23-1 to TRBJ2-7, with TRBD1 as a possible D gene (6 bases). TRBV23-1 carries the ORF label, with uncertain function. This CDR3 has 15 residues. Trimming took off 4 bases at V and 3 bases at J, with 16 bases between the two ends.

This chain uses TRBV28 with TRBJ2-1, with TRBD2 identical over 16 bases. The junction had 9 bases not matched to a gene; V was cut back by 6 bases and J by 7 bases. The CDR3 contains 17 residues. Germline V gene sequence: CDR1 MDHEN, CDR2 SYDVKM. In nucleotides, the CDR3 is TGTGCCAGCAGAACGGGACTAGCGGGAGGGCCAGGGAATGAGCAGTTCTTC. Protein product: CASRTGLAGGPGNEQFF.

This chain links TRBV27 with TRBJ1-1; possibly TRBD1 for D (6 bases). Germline lookup yields CDR1 MNHEY and CDR2 SMNVEV (reference sequence). Trimming shortened V by 2 bases and J by 4 bases, and 23 bases separated the two germline ends. This CDR3 comprises 18 residues. This CDR3 is CASSLKGGIAVRTTEAFF. The CDR3 region has the DNA TGTGCCAGCAGTTTAAAGGGGGGCATAGCAGTCAGGACCACTGAAGCTTTCTTT.

This chain links TRBV28 with TRBJ2-3, with 10 bases lining up with TRBD2. This CDR3 has 16 residues. J gave up 8 bases and V 4 bases, and 12 bases lay outside the gene matches. Germline assignment: CDR1 MDHEN and CDR2 SYDVKM. The CDR3 coding sequence is TGTGCCAGCAGTTCTCCTAGCGGGAGAGGGTCAGGTACGCAGTATTTT. This encodes CASSSPSGRGSGTQYF.

Concerning this clonotype itself: At one of its ends the junction is not consistent with the germline gene, which may arise from a read error. The chain uses TRBV9 and TRBJ2-3, with TRBD1 as a possible D gene (6 bases). The CDR3 loop spans 14 amino acids. CDR1 and CDR2 (germline): SGDLS, YYNGEE. CDR3 in amino acids: CAGSVGGSTDTQYF. The CDR3 DNA is TGTGCCGGCAGCGTAGGGGGTAGCACAGATACGCAGTATTTT.

This clonotype was seen many times. The chain uses TRBV28 and TRBJ2-5, with a tentative D call TRBD1 (6 bases). From germline, CDR1 is MDHEN and CDR2 SYDVKM. Trimming pared 5 bases from V and 5 bases from J, leaving 18 bases between. The CDR3 consists of 15 residues. CDR3 coding DNA: TGTGCCAGCAGTCCCCGACAGGTCTCCCGGGAGACCCAGTACTTC. Its translation: CASSPRQVSRETQYF.

This clonotype was picked up many times. The rearrangement links TRBV7-9 to TRBJ2-5; TRBD1 is a possible D gene (5 bases). Trimming left V 5 bases short and J 2 bases short, with 9 bases between. Germline-derived CDR1 and CDR2 are SEHNR and FQNEAQ (reference sequence). There are 13 residues in the CDR3. The CDR3 region is CASSTTVQETQYF. Here the CDR3 DNA reads TGTGCCAGCAGCACGACAGTACAAGAGACCCAGTACTTC.

The chain couples TRBV6-2 or TRBV6-3 to TRBJ1-5; a weak D match, TRBD1 (5 bases). CDR1 and CDR2 (germline): MNHEY, SVGEGT. The CDR3 loop spans 14 amino acids. V lost 7 bases and J lost 0, with 10 bases in between. The CDR3 DNA follows: TGTGCCAGCACCGACAGCTATAGCAATCAGCCCCAGCATTTT. It codes for CASTDSYSNQPQHF.

This clonotype has ten or more counts. This sequence joins TRBV28 and TRBJ2-3; 11 nucleotides align to TRBD2. Trimming at V came to 3 bases and at J to 3 bases, leaving 5 bases not matched to a gene. The CDR3 totals 16 residues. Germline-derived CDR1 and CDR2 are MDHEN and SYDVKM. The chain's CDR3 is CASSFTSGSITDTQYF. DNA of the CDR3: TGTGCCAGCAGTTTTACTAGCGGGAGTATTACAGATACGCAGTATTTT.

This clonotype was recorded many times. This chain connects TRBV29-1 to TRBJ2-2; weak D call: TRBD1 (5 bases). Per germline, CDR1 SQVTM and CDR2 ANQGSEA. Trimming left V 2 bases short and J 6 bases short, with 13 bases between. This CDR3 region has 14 residues. CDR3 residues: CSVESQGRAGELFF. DNA of the CDR3: TGCAGCGTTGAAAGTCAGGGTAGGGCCGGGGAGCTGTTTTTT.

The chain links TRBV7-8 to TRBJ2-1; no clear D gene. The CDR3 loop spans 16 amino acids. Deletions cut 4 bases from V and 0 bases from J, with 13 bases between. Germline assignment: CDR1 SGHVS and CDR2 FQNEAQ. CDR3 loop: CASSSSGIPSYNEQFF. CDR3 coding DNA: TGTGCCAGCAGCTCATCTGGGATACCCTCCTACAATGAGCAGTTCTTC. The complete variable domain, with remaining parts taken from reference TRBV7-8 and TRBJ2-1, reads GAGVSQSPRYKVAKRGQDVALRCDPISGHVSLFWYQQALGQGPEFLTYFQNEAQLDKSGLPSDRFFAERPEGSVSTLKIQRTQQEDSAVYLCASSSSGIPSYNEQFFGPGTRLTVL.

The chain recombines TRBV9 with TRBJ2-3; 7 positions agree with TRBD2. With 0 bases clipped from V and 2 bases from J, the junction kept 9 bases outside the gene matches. This CDR3 is 17 amino acids long. Per germline, CDR1 SGDLS and CDR2 YYNGEE. Written as DNA, the CDR3 is TGTGCCAGCAGCGTAGGTTTCCGAGCGGGATTCACAGATACGCAGTATTTT. This encodes CASSVGFRAGFTDTQYF.

Notes on this clonotype: Sequence at one end of the junction differs from germline and may be a read error. The CDR3 DNA reads as TGTGCCTGCAGTGAAGGACAACAGGGGGCCCTCTACGAGCAGTACTTC. It specifies CACSEGQQGALYEQYF. The chain links TRBV2 to TRBJ2-7, with TRBD1 identical over 9 bases. CDR3 length equals 16 residues. CDR1 is SNHLY and CDR2 is FYNNEI in the germline V gene. The full variable domain, its missing parts supplied by reference TRBV2 and TRBJ2-7, is EPEVTQTPSHQVTQMGQEVILRCVPISNHLYFYWYRQILGQKVEFLVSFYNNEISEKSEIFDDQFSVERPDGSNFTLKIRSTKLEDSAMYFCACSEGQQGALYEQYFGPGTRLTVT.

The V call is TRBV14, the J call TRBJ2-1; D gene ambiguous. Trimming left V 1 base short and J 4 bases short, with 5 bases between. From germline, CDR1 is SGHDN and CDR2 FVKESK. The CDR3 covers 13 residues. The chain's CDR3 is CASSQGAYNEQFF. The CDR3 region has the DNA TGTGCCAGCAGCCAAGGGGCTTACAATGAGCAGTTCTTC.

The chain uses TRBV7-9 and TRBJ2-7; the D is unclear. CDR3 size: 13 residues. Germline V gene lookup returns CDR1 SEHNR and CDR2 FQNEAQ (reference sequence). The V gene lost 5 bases and the J gene lost 1 base, with 9 bases spanning the gap. The CDR3 region has the DNA TGTGCCAGCAGCCCATATAGTTCCTACGAGCAGTACTTC. It translates to CASSPYSSYEQYF.

This clonotype has only one observation. The genes are TRBV20-1 and TRBJ2-5, with TRBD1 identical over 8 bases. Germline CDR1 and CDR2: DFQATT and SNEGSKA (reference sequence). J lost 3 bases, V lost 0 bases, and 6 bases had no gene match. The CDR3 is 15 residues long. CDR3 nucleotide sequence: TGCAGTGCTAGAGATGGAGACAGGGGCAAAGAGACCCAGTACTTC. Translation: CSARDGDRGKETQYF.

The V call is TRBV4-2, the J call TRBJ2-6, with unresolved D. This CDR3 comprises 15 residues. V lost 0 bases and J lost 2, with 5 bases in between. The germline gives CDR1 LGHNA, CDR2 YNFKEQ. The CDR3 nucleotides read TGTGCCAGCAGCCAAGAGATTGCTGGGGCCAACGTCCTGACTTTC. Translated, it gives CASSQEIAGANVLTF.